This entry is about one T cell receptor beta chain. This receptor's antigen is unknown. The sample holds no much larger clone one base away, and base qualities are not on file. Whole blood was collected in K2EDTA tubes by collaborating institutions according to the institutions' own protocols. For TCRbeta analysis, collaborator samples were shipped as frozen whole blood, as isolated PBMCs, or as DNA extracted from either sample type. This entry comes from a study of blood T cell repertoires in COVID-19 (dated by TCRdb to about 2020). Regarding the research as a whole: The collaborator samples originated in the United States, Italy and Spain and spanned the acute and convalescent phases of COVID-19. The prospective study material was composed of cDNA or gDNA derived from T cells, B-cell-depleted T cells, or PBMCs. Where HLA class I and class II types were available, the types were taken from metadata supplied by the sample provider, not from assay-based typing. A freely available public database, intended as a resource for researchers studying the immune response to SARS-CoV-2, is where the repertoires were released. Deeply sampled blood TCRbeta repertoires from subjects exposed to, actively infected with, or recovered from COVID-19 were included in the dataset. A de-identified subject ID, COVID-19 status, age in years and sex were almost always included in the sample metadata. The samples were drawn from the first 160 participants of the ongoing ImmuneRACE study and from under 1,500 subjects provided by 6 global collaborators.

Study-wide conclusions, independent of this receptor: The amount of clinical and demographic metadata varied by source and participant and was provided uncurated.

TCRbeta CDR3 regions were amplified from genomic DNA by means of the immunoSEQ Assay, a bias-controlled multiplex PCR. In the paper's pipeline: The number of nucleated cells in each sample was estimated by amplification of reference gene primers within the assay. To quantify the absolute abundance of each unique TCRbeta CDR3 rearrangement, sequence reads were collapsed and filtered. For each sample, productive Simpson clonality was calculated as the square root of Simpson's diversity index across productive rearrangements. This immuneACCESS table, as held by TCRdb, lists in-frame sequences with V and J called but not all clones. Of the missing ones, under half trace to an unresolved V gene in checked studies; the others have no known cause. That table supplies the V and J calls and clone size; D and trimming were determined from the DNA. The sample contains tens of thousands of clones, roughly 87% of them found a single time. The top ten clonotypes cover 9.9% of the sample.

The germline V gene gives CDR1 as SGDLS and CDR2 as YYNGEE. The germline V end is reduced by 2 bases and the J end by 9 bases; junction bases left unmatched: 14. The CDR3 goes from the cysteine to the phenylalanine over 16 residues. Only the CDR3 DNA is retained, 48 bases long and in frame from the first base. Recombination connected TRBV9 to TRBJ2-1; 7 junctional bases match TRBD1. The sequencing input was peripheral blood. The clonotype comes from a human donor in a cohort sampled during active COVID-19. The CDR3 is CASSVSPGQSHGEQFF. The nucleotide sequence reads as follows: TGTGCCAGCAGCGTTTCCCCGGGACAGAGTCATGGTGAGCAGTTCTTC.